This T cell receptor beta chain was profiled in a study of blood T cell repertoires in COVID-19. Study in general: Samples of COVID-19 (acute and convalescent) were obtained from the United States, Italy and Spain. Sources were T cells, B-cell-depleted T cells, or PBMCs; the material itself was cDNA or gDNA.

Under the authors' procedure: How many nucleated cells were present was estimated from reference gene primer amplification. Measured with immunoSEQ multiplex PCR; TCRdb has only the in-frame clones, and not every one. The V and J calls and clone size were taken over from that table, and D and trimming were inferred from the DNA. Here the sample spans about 330,000 clones, around 82% being singletons. The ends lost 3 bases at V and 6 bases at J; junction bases unmatched: 12. Germline assignment: CDR1 SGHRS and CDR2 YFSETQ. CDR3 length equals 15 residues. The sample taken for sequencing was peripheral blood. This clonotype originated in a woman aged 45 to 65 with acute or convalescent COVID-19. J is TRBJ2-7 and V is TRBV5-1; 7 positions agree with TRBD2. DNA of the CDR3: TGCGCCAGCAGCTCGTGGGGGGAGGGCCAGGGCGAGCAGTACTTC. Translation: CASSSWGEGQGEQYF.